The source of this TCR beta chain is a study of T cells in Graves' hyperthyroidism and ophthalmopathy. Amplified regions were TCR beta CDR3 sequences from RNA transcripts. A first-round RT-PCR of the TCR CDR3 used the HTBI primer set. TCRdb itself ran the multiplex PCR reads through MiXCR, one entry per CDR3 protein. The sample contains about 46,000 distinct CDR3 sequences, 49% of which appear only once. This CDR3 is 15 amino acids long. Germline loops: CDR1 MNHNS, CDR2 SASEGT. Trimming cost V 5 bases and J 5 bases, with 17 bases left between them. Only a few counts were recorded for this clonotype. The sample comprised peripheral blood or thyroid tissue (not recorded which). The gene calls are TRBV6-1 and TRBJ2-3, with a tentative D call TRBD2 (5 bases). This TCR derives from a woman aged 45-60 years with Graves' hyperthyroidism. The CDR3 protein is CASSLVPGGRDTQYF. CDR3 in DNA: TGTGCCAGCAGTCTCGTCCCAGGAGGAAGAGATACGCAGTATTTT.